These 32 T cell receptor beta chains originate from one sample sequenced in a study of blood T cells in healthy people across ages. A sample-barcoded 5' primer and a J-beta primer mix were used in a second PCR of about 7 to 11 cycles. Using its own MiXCR run on the 5' RACE reads, TCRdb lists one record per CDR3 protein. This table holds about 1.4 million distinct CDR3 sequences, roughly 60% found once. Input material: blood. Source of these receptors: a man aged 18-30 years in good health.

This chain uses TRBV30 with TRBJ2-7; the D gene is possibly TRBD1 (5 bases). V was trimmed by 0 bases and J by 1 base, leaving 10 bases between them. Looked up from germline, CDR1 is GTSNPN and CDR2 is SVGIG (reference sequence). CDR3 length: 14 amino acids. The CDR3, as DNA: TGTGCCTGGAGTGTAATAGGGGCTTCCTACGAGCAGTACTTC. It specifies CAWSVIGASYEQYF.

A word on this clonotype: Its ends do not fully match the called genes, so a read error is possible. The chain joins TRBV27 to TRBJ2-3; possible D gene TRBD1, 6 bases. The CDR3 contains 14 residues. Per germline, CDR1 MNHEY and CDR2 SMNVEV (reference sequence). The chain's CDR3 is CASSLGTNTDAQYF. The CDR3 DNA reads TGTGCCAGCAGTTTAGGGACAAACACAGATGCGCAGTATTTT.

The V and J genes are TRBV4-3 and TRBJ2-5; no clear D. The J call may not be correct, given that the DNA end is closer to TRBJ2-7. Per germline, CDR1 LGHNA and CDR2 YSLEER. This CDR3 is 14 amino acids long. This chain's CDR3 is CASSPRAGLYEQYF. DNA for the CDR3: TGCGCCAGCAGCCCCCGGGCAGGCCTCTACGAGCAGTACTTC.

This clonotype was observed a single time. The V call is TRBV7-2, the J call TRBJ2-7; D might be TRBD1 (5 bases). Trimming removed 4 bases from V and 0 bases from J, with 13 bases in between. The CDR3 runs 15 residues. Per the germline V gene, CDR1 is SGHTA and CDR2 is FQGNSA. The CDR3 sequence: CASSYLGRSSYEQYF. CDR3 in DNA: TGTGCCAGCAGCTATTTGGGGCGGAGCTCCTACGAGCAGTACTTC. The full variable domain, rest sourced from reference TRBV7-2 and TRBJ2-7, is GAGVSQSPSNKVTEKGKDVELRCDPISGHTALYWYRQSLGQGLEFLIYFQGNSAPDKSGLPSDRFSAERTGGSVSTLTIQRTQQEDSAVYLCASSYLGRSSYEQYFGPGTRLTVT.

There are many counts of this clonotype. The V call is TRBV6-1, the J call TRBJ2-2; D is tentatively TRBD1 or TRBD2 (5 bases each). The CDR3 consists of 14 residues. Trimming took 10 bases from V and 3 from J, leaving 15 bases between them. Germline-derived CDR1 and CDR2 are MNHNS and SASEGT. This chain's CDR3 is CATRDGADTGELFF. CDR3 in DNA: TGTGCCACTCGGGACGGCGCTGACACCGGGGAGCTGTTTTTT.

V usage is TRBV20-1 and J usage is TRBJ2-1; 10 positions agree with TRBD1. With V trimmed by 3 bases and J by 8 bases, 10 bases remained unmatched. Germline loops: CDR1 DFQATT, CDR2 SNEGSKA (reference sequence). This CDR3 comprises 15 residues. The DNA of the CDR3 is TGCAGTGCTAGCCCCCCAAGGACAGGGGGGTATGAGCAGTTCTTC. This encodes CSASPPRTGGYEQFF.

This clonotype has just a few counts. The chain recombines TRBV20-1 with TRBJ2-2; D remains ambiguous. The CDR3 sequence is 13 residues long. From germline, CDR1 is DFQATT and CDR2 SNEGSKA (reference sequence). The V gene lost 0 bases and the J gene lost 4 bases, with 6 bases spanning the gap. DNA for the CDR3: TGCAGTGCTAGAGATCGGCTCACCGGGGAGCTGTTTTTT. Protein: CSARDRLTGELFF.

The chain carries TRBV6-2 or TRBV6-3 and TRBJ2-7; possibly TRBD1 or TRBD2 for D (5 bases each). V gave up 7 bases and J gave up 7 bases, with 17 bases separating them. The CDR3 covers 13 residues. Germline V lookup: CDR1 MNHEY, CDR2 SVGEGT. The CDR3 region is CASTGRGREEQYF. CDR3 nucleotides: TGTGCCAGCACCGGTCGGGGCCGAGAAGAGCAGTACTTC.

The gene calls are TRBV4-3 and TRBJ1-2; tentatively, D is TRBD1 (6 bases). Per germline, CDR1 LGHNA and CDR2 YSLEER. This CDR3 comprises 14 residues. Trimming removed 4 bases at V and 4 bases at J, with 13 bases between. Here the CDR3 reads CASSRRQDSYGYTF. Here the CDR3 DNA reads TGCGCCAGCAGCCGCAGACAGGACAGCTATGGCTACACCTTC.

The rearrangement links TRBV29-1 to TRBJ2-1; weak D call: TRBD2 (6 bases). The V gene lost 4 bases and the J gene lost 4 bases, with 14 bases spanning the gap. The CDR3 is 14 amino acids. CDR1 SQVTM and CDR2 ANQGSEA come from the germline V gene. The CDR3 region is CSVGLGAGYNEQFF. DNA for the CDR3: TGCAGCGTTGGGTTAGGGGCGGGATACAATGAGCAGTTCTTC.

This clonotype was recorded many times. The J gene is TRBJ2-1, the V gene TRBV4-1; 10 bases are shared with TRBD2. From germline, CDR1 is MGHRA and CDR2 YSYEKL. The CDR3 runs 17 residues. V dropped 8 bases and J dropped 4; count of bases not matched to a gene: 14. CDR3: CASGRQAGGVMYNEQFF. CDR3 DNA sequence: TGCGCCAGCGGCCGGCAAGCGGGAGGGGTTATGTACAATGAGCAGTTCTTC.

This clonotype has more than one count but fewer than ten. The J gene is TRBJ1-1, the V gene TRBV29-1; 7 bases map to TRBD1. CDR3 size: 13 residues. Germline-derived CDR1 and CDR2 are SQVTM and ANQGSEA. The V segment lost 6 bases and the J segment 6 bases; nucleotides outside the gene matches: 10. CDR3 loop: CSVLPGGRPEAFF. For the CDR3, the DNA is TGCAGCGTCCTACCAGGGGGGCGCCCTGAAGCTTTCTTT.

This chain uses TRBV4-1 with TRBJ1-3; D is uncertain. CDR1 MGHRA and CDR2 YSYEKL come from the germline V gene. The CDR3 runs to 15 residues. The ends were cut back, 0 bases at V and 2 bases at J, with 8 bases in the middle. CDR3 DNA: TGCGCCAGCAGCCAAGATTCCAGCGCTGGAAACACCATATATTTT. Amino acids: CASSQDSSAGNTIYF.

The V call is TRBV6-5, the J call TRBJ2-1; D unclear. Trimming shortened V by 0 bases and J by 6 bases, and 6 bases separated the two germline ends. CDR3 length: 13 amino acids. The germline gives CDR1 MNHEY, CDR2 SVGAGI. The DNA of the CDR3 is TGTGCCAGCAGTTACTCGGTGTCCAATGAGCAGTTCTTC. Its protein product is CASSYSVSNEQFF.

This clonotype was found a few times. The chain employs TRBV4-1 and TRBJ2-2; 9 bases are a match to TRBD2. J was trimmed by 4 bases and V by 4 bases; bases with no gene match: 19. The germline gives CDR1 MGHRA, CDR2 YSYEKL. The CDR3 extends over 20 amino acids. For the CDR3, the DNA is TGCGCCAGCAGCCTCCTCTCGGGACTTCGGACTAGCGTCAGCACCGGGGAGCTGTTTTTT. Translation: CASSLLSGLRTSVSTGELFF.

This clonotype was seen more than once but under ten times. For the CDR3, the DNA is TGTGCCAGCAGTTCAGGCGGGAGGGGTCGGGATGAGCAGTTCTTC. Translating gives CASSSGGRGRDEQFF. The chain couples TRBV12-3 or TRBV12-4 to TRBJ2-1; TRBD2 matches at 9 bases. The CDR3 is made up of 15 amino acids. Trimming removed 4 bases from V and 8 bases from J; junction bases left unmatched: 9.

The chain combines TRBV6-2 or TRBV6-3 with TRBJ1-1; no clear D. The CDR3 sequence is 15 residues long. Trimming cost V 7 bases and J 0 bases, with 15 bases left between them. Germline CDR1 MNHEY, CDR2 SVGEGT. Written as DNA, the CDR3 is TGTGCCAGCATAGGCATCCACCTAATGAACACTGAAGCTTTCTTT. Translated: CASIGIHLMNTEAFF.

The chain is built from TRBV15 and TRBJ2-5; D gene ambiguous. The CDR3 runs to 13 residues. Germline CDR1 is LNHNV and CDR2 is YYDKDF (reference sequence). V lost 2 bases to trimming and J lost 11 bases, with 15 bases between them. CDR3 sequence reads: CATSRSNPNEQYF. CDR3 sequence (DNA): TGTGCCACCAGCAGATCCAATCCCAATGAGCAGTACTTC.

V gene TRBV10-3 combines with J gene TRBJ1-2; D not resolved. V lost 7 bases and J 5 bases, leaving 11 bases between the germline ends. The germline V gene has CDR1 ENHRY and CDR2 SYGVKD. This CDR3 comprises 12 residues. CDR3 bases: TGTGCCATCACCGGGCAAGGGTATGGCTACACCTTC. This gives the protein CAITGQGYGYTF.

In this sample, this clonotype turned up a few times. The rearrangement joins TRBV20-1 to TRBJ2-3; 10 positions match TRBD2. This CDR3 spans 15 amino acids. V lost 4 bases, J lost 1 base, and 5 bases stayed unmatched. Germline CDR1 reads DFQATT; CDR2 reads SNEGSKA (reference sequence). The CDR3 loop is CSATRSGGGTDTQYF. In DNA, the CDR3 is TGCAGTGCTACCCGAAGCGGGGGGGGCACAGATACGCAGTATTTT.

The chain is built from TRBV27 and TRBJ2-4, with 9 nucleotides matching TRBD1. This CDR3 is built from 15 residues. The germline gives CDR1 MNHEY, CDR2 SMNVEV (reference sequence). The V and J ends lost 0 bases and 8 bases, in that order; junction bases with no gene match: 5. The CDR3 coding sequence is TGTGCCAGCAGTTTATCCTTCGACAGGGGGGACATTCAGTACTTC. Protein: CASSLSFDRGDIQYF.

This clonotype was found a few times. This chain connects TRBV6-5 to TRBJ1-4, with D unclear. Trimming pared 6 bases from V and 3 bases from J, leaving 14 bases between. CDR1 MNHEY and CDR2 SVGAGI come from the germline V gene. The CDR3 is 15 amino acids. CDR3 DNA: TGTGCCAGCAGGGACTCAGGCGGCGCTAATGAAAAACTGTTTTTT. Translation: CASRDSGGANEKLFF.

Only one count was recorded for this clonotype. The chain has TRBV20-1 and TRBJ1-4, with TRBD1 matching over 11 bases. With 2 bases clipped from V and 2 bases from J, the junction kept 4 bases outside the gene matches. The germline CDR1 and CDR2 sequences are DFQATT and SNEGSKA (reference sequence). This CDR3 has 16 residues. The CDR3 DNA sequence: TGCAGTGCTAGATGGGGGACAGGGGGGACTAATGAAAAACTGTTTTTT. Translating gives CSARWGTGGTNEKLFF.

This clonotype has only one observation. CDR3 amino acids: CASSPGPQGNAQYF. The CDR3 region has the DNA TGCGCCAGCAGCCCCGGACCCCAGGGGAATGCGCAGTATTTT. The J gene is TRBJ2-3, the V gene TRBV4-3; D may be TRBD1 (6 bases). Germline V gene lookup returns CDR1 LGHNA and CDR2 YSLEER. CDR3 length: 14 residues. V was trimmed by 4 bases and J by 10 bases, leaving 18 bases between them.

The chain joins TRBV7-9 to TRBJ1-5; D gene ambiguous. This CDR3 has 12 residues. The V gene lost 5 bases and the J gene lost 7 bases, with 9 bases spanning the gap. The germline CDR1 and CDR2 sequences are SEHNR and FQNEAQ (reference sequence). The CDR3 region has the DNA TGTGCCAGCAGCGGGTCCGGCCAGCCCCAGCATTTT. Translation: CASSGSGQPQHF.

The chain uses TRBV29-1 and TRBJ1-1; D not certain. Germline V gene sequence: CDR1 SQVTM, CDR2 ANQGSEA. The germline V and J ends were trimmed by 0 bases and 5 bases, with 7 bases remaining between them. This CDR3 spans 12 amino acids. As DNA, the CDR3 is TGCAGCGTTGAAGATCAAGGGACTGAAGCTTTCTTT. Translated, it gives CSVEDQGTEAFF.

This chain uses TRBV28 with TRBJ2-7, with TRBD1 matching over 9 bases. Germline CDR1 and CDR2: MDHEN and SYDVKM. V lost 5 bases to trimming and J lost 5 bases; unmatched junction nucleotides: 16. This CDR3 has 17 amino acids. In nucleotides, the CDR3 is TGTGCCAGCAGTCACGGACAGGGGATGCATTCTAAGCACGAGCAGTACTTC. Translation: CASSHGQGMHSKHEQYF.

Only a few counts were recorded for this clonotype. The chain employs TRBV6-5 and TRBJ1-1, with D unresolved. The V and J ends lost 3 bases and 3 bases respectively, with 8 bases between them. CDR1 MNHEY and CDR2 SVGAGI come from the germline V gene. CDR3 length: 13 amino acids. The CDR3 bases are TGTGCCAGCAGTTATTCGTCCTACACTGAAGCTTTCTTT. This translates into CASSYSSYTEAFF.

This clonotype was detected once. The V gene is TRBV5-1, the J gene TRBJ2-1; D is ambiguous. Looked up from germline, CDR1 is SGHRS and CDR2 is YFSETQ. Trimming pared 5 bases from V and 7 bases from J, leaving 16 bases between. CDR3 length: 14 residues. For the CDR3, the DNA is TGCGCCAGCAGGGGAAGGGATGGTTGGAATGAGCAGTTCTTC. Translating it yields CASRGRDGWNEQFF.

This sequence joins TRBV27 and TRBJ2-6, with 9 positions matching TRBD1. Germline CDR1 is MNHEY and CDR2 is SMNVEV (reference sequence). The ends lost 6 bases at V and 3 bases at J; junction bases unmatched: 9. CDR3 length: 17 amino acids. CDR3 region: CASRRETGGGGANVLTF. The CDR3, as DNA: TGTGCCAGCAGGCGCGAAACAGGGGGCGGTGGGGCCAACGTCCTGACTTTC.

This clonotype was seen only a few times. V is TRBV25-1 and J is TRBJ2-1; no clear D gene. Trimming cost V 6 bases and J 5 bases, with 8 bases left between them. CDR1 MGHDK and CDR2 SYGVNS come from the germline V gene. The CDR3 totals 12 residues. The CDR3 DNA follows: TGTGCCAGCAGATTCCAGAACAATGAGCAGTTCTTC. Amino acids: CASRFQNNEQFF.

This clonotype showed up just once. This chain connects TRBV6-1 to TRBJ1-5; no clear D gene. CDR3 length: 11 amino acids. V dropped 8 bases and J dropped 3 bases, with 5 bases sitting between them. CDR1 MNHNS and CDR2 SASEGT come from the germline V gene. The CDR3 is CASQHNQPQHF. CDR3 sequence (DNA): TGTGCCAGCCAGCACAATCAGCCCCAGCATTTT.